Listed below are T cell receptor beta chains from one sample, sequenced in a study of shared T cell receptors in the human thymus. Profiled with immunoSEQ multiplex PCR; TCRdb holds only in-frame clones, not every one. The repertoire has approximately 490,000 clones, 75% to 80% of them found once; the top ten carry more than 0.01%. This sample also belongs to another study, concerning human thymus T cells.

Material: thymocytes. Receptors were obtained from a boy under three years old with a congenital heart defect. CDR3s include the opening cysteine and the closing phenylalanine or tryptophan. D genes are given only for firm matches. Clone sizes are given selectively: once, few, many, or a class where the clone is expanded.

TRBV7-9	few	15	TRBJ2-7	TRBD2	CASSLLREVPGEQYF	TGTGCCAGCAGCTTACTCCGGGAGGTTCCCGGGGAGCAGTACTTC
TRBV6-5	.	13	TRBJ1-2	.	CASSYAGFYGYTF	TGTGCCAGCAGTTACGCAGGCTTCTATGGCTACACCTTC
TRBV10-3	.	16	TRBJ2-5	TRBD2	CAISESGTSGRETQYF	TGTGCCATCAGTGAGTCCGGGACTAGCGGGAGAGAGACCCAGTACTTC
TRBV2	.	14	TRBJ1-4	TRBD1	CASSGEDRSRKLFF	TGTGCCAGCAGTGGGGAGGACAGGTCTCGAAAACTGTTTTTT
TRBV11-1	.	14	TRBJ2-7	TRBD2	CASSPTSGSREQYF	TGTGCCAGCAGCCCAACTAGCGGGAGTCGCGAGCAGTACTTC
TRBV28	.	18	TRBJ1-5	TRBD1	CASSLKGAKMYRNQPQHF	TGTGCCAGCAGTTTAAAGGGGGCGAAAATGTACCGCAATCAGCCCCAGCATTTT
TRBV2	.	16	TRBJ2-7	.	CASTEAPYPPYYEQYF	TGTGCCAGCACCGAGGCCCCCTACCCCCCCTACTACGAGCAGTACTTC
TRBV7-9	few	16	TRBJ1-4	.	CASSSTPGSANEKLFF	TGTGCCAGCAGCTCCACCCCAGGGTCGGCTAATGAAAAACTGTTTTTT
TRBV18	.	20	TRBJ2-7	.	CASSPTGTGGQREHSYEQYF	TGTGCCAGCTCACCCACCGGTACAGGGGGCCAGCGGGAGCACTCCTACGAGCAGTACTTC
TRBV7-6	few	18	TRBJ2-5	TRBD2	CASSSTGPGLANQETQYF	TGTGCCAGCAGCTCGACAGGTCCGGGACTAGCAAACCAAGAGACCCAGTACTTC
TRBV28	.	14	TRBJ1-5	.	CASSSGEGDQPQHF	TGTGCCAGCAGTTCGGGGGAGGGGGATCAGCCCCAGCATTTT
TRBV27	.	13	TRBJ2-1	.	CASSRDFDNEQFF	TGTGCCAGCAGTCGGGACTTTGATAATGAGCAGTTCTTC
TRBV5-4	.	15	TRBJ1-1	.	CASSFTGHGSTEAFF	TGTGCCAGCAGCTTCACGGGACACGGTAGCACTGAAGCTTTCTTT
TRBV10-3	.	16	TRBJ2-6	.	CATTTSDSSGANVLTF	TGTGCCACCACCACGTCGGACAGCTCTGGGGCCAACGTCCTGACTTTC
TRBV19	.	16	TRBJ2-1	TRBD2	CASSLGSGRAPNEQFF	TGTGCCAGTAGTCTTGGGAGCGGGAGGGCCCCCAATGAGCAGTTCTTC
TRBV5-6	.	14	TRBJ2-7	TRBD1	CASSWGQGSYEQYF	TGTGCCAGCAGCTGGGGACAGGGGTCTTACGAGCAGTACTTC
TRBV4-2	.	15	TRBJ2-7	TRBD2	CASSQDVVAGNEQYF	TGTGCCAGCAGCCAAGACGTAGTAGCGGGAAACGAGCAGTACTTC
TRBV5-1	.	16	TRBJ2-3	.	CASSYLSGTLTDTQYF	TGCGCCAGCAGCTATCTTAGCGGAACTCTCACAGATACGCAGTATTTT
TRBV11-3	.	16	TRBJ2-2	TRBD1	CASSLRDRDSLGELFF	TGTGCCAGCAGCTTACGGGACAGGGATAGTTTGGGGGAGCTGTTTTTT
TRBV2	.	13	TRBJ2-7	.	CASSANRGTEDFF	TGTGCCAGCAGTGCAAACCGCGGGACAGAAGATTTTTTC
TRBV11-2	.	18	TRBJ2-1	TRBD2	CASSLDVTGTTRYNEQFF	TGTGCCAGCAGCTTAGATGTGACGGGGACTACCAGATACAATGAGCAGTTCTTC
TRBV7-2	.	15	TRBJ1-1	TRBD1	CASSLVPKGGWAAFF	TGTGCCAGCAGCTTAGTCCCCAAAGGGGGCTGGGCGGCTTTCTTT
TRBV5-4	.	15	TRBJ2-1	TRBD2	CASSLRTSGSDEQFF	TGTGCCAGCAGCTTGCGGACTAGCGGGAGTGATGAGCAGTTCTTC
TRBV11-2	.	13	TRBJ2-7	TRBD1	CASRQQGGHEQYF	TGTGCCAGCAGACAACAGGGGGGACACGAGCAGTACTTC
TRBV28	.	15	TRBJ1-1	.	CASSPLGGENTEAFF	TGTGCCAGCAGCCCCCTTGGAGGGGAGAACACTGAAGCTTTCTTT
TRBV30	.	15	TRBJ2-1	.	CAWSVNGRTYNEQFF	TGTGCCTGGAGTGTTAACGGGAGAACCTACAATGAGCAGTTCTTC
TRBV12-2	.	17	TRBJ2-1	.	CASRKHSGTRPYNEQFF	TGTGCAAGTCGCAAACACTCCGGGACTAGGCCGTACAATGAGCAGTTCTTC
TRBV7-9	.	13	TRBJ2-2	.	CASSLEGDGELFF	TGTGCCAGCAGCTTAGAGGGGGACGGGGAGCTGTTTTTT
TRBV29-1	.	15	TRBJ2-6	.	CSANLLKPGANVLTF	TGCAGCGCTAATCTACTTAAACCTGGGGCCAACGTCCTGACTTTC
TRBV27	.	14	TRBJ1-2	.	CASSPQGPNYGYTF	TGTGCCAGCAGCCCCCAGGGCCCTAACTATGGCTACACCTTC
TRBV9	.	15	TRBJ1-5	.	CASSRGPEYNQPQHF	TGTGCCAGCAGCCGAGGGCCAGAATACAATCAGCCCCAGCATTTT
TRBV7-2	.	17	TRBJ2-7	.	CASSLRGLNPPPYEQYF	TGTGCCAGCAGCTTAAGAGGTCTTAACCCTCCCCCCTACGAGCAGTACTTC
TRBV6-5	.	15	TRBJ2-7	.	CASSPQVVWVEEQYF	TGTGCCAGCAGTCCGCAGGTGGTCTGGGTTGAAGAGCAGTACTTC
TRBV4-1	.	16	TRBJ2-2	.	CASSPPRGPNTGELFF	TGCGCCAGCAGCCCACCCAGGGGCCCGAACACCGGGGAGCTGTTTTTT
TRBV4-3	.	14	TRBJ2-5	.	CASSQAWGEETQYF	TGCGCCAGCAGCCAAGCCTGGGGCGAAGAGACCCAGTACTTC
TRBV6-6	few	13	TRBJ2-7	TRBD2	CASGLAGPYEQYF	TGTGCCAGTGGGCTAGCGGGTCCATACGAGCAGTACTTC
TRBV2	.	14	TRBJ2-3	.	CASSEVASADTQYF	TGTGCCAGCAGTGAGGTCGCTAGCGCAGATACGCAGTATTTT